This T cell receptor beta chain was sequenced in a study of a mutant IDH1 vaccine in newly diagnosed glioma. Across the whole study: Vaccinations were initiated 4-6 weeks following radiotherapy alone, or were given together with temozolomide cycles. Previous care, which was radiotherapy, temozolomide, or both, most often involved both.

The CDR3 runs 13 residues. The V gene's germline CDR1 is SGHAT and CDR2 FQNNGV. V shed 6 bases and J shed 9 bases, with 15 bases lying between them. TCRdb's copy holds only in-frame clones and misses some; the assay was immunoSEQ multiplex PCR. Found here are tens of thousands of clones, roughly 71% of them singletons; the top ten hold over 4%. Stated time point: week 35, safety follow-up. Vaccinated patients received 300 ug of mutant IDH1 20-mer peptide per dose, with topical imiquimod. There were eight vaccinations for patients, given in weeks 1, 3, 5, 7, 11, 15, 19 and 23. This clone was observed once. As yet, its antigen is unknown.

The input for sequencing was PBMCs, taken from a glioma patient whose treatment included an IDH1 peptide vaccine. This clonotype originated in a man aged 45-65 years with glioma. The rearrangement links TRBV11-2 to TRBJ2-1, with D perhaps assigned TRBD1 or TRBD2 (6 bases each). In DNA, the CDR3 is TGTGCCAGCAGTCCTCGACCGGGGGCTGAGCAGTTCTTC. Amino acids: CASSPRPGAEQFF.